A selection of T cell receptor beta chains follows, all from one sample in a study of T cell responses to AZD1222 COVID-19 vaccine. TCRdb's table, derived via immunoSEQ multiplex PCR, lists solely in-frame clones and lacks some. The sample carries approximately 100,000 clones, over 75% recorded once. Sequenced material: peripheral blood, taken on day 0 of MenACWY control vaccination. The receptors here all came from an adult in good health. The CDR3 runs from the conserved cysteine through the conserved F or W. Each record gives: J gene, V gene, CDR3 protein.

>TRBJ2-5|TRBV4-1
CASSQDLGTGGETQYF
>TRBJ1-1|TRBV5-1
CASSLGVVNTEAFF
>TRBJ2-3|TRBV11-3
CASSKGLARSADTQYF
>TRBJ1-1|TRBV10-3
CAITLDAEGAEAFF
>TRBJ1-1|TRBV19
CASSLQGRMGTEAFF
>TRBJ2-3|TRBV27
CASSLDVAATDTQYF
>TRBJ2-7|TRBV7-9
CASSSDPKLYEQYF
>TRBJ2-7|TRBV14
CASSHPGQGVDEQYF
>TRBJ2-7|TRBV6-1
CASSARLAGVSYEQYF
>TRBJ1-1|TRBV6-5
CASSHPHDRALEAFF
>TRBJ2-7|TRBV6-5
CASSIGTARGEQYF
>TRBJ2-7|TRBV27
CASSLATSSYEQYF
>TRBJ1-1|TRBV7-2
CASSLDPGSVGTEAFF
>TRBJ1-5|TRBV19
CASSIEAGDHQPQHF
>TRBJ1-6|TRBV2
CASSEPGPPNSPLHF
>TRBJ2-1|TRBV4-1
CASSHGLAAYNEQFF
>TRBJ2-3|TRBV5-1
CASSSGTSVSTDTQYF
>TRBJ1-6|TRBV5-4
CAIGGSSYNSPLHF
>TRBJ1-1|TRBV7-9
CASRPQGATPEAFF
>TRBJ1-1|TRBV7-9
CASSSQGVGAFF
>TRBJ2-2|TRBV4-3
CASSQDFASPGELFF
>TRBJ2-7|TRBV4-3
CASSQDLDSSYEQYF
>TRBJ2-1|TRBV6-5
CASRRLAEYNEQFF